This T cell receptor (beta chain) was identified in a study of human T cells and chemical hapten exposure. Study in general: Sensitization was performed using 2% DPC on a roughly 2 cm by roughly 2 cm upper inner arm skin site.

The CDR3 contains 16 residues. V shed 2 bases and J shed 5 bases, with 15 bases lying between them. Looked up from germline, CDR1 is KGHSH and CDR2 is LQKENI. This clonotype appeared many times. TCRdb called the RACE reads again in MiXCR, with one record for every CDR3 protein. Of some 38,000 distinct CDR3 sequences in the sample, approximately 6.3% are singletons; the top ten hold roughly 9.2%. Specified time point: patch test 1, 2 weeks after DPC sensitization. The sample's treatment: therapeutic diphenylcyclopropenone sensitization with weekly scalp DPC. Unfractionated whole blood was the source from which total RNA was extracted.

This specimen was whole blood, taken in connection with sensitization to the hapten diphenylcyclopropenone (DPC). This TCR was sampled from a woman between 25 and 40 years old with alopecia areata. Some clones in this sample may be carry-over from other donors' samples. This chain joins TRBV18 and TRBJ2-2; a possible D gene is TRBD1 (6 bases). CDR3 DNA sequence: TGTGCCAGCTCACCAGGAACGGACAGCGGTACCGGGGAGCTGTTTTTT. Translating it yields CASSPGTDSGTGELFF.